The 27 T cell receptor beta chains below were found in one sample sequenced in a study of T cell responses to AZD1222 COVID-19 vaccine. Sequenced by immunoSEQ multiplex PCR; TCRdb stores in-frame clones only, minus some. This sample carries approximately 150,000 clones, less than 95% of them seen once, and the ten largest clones take approximately 4.4%. The material was peripheral blood, obtained on day 0 of AZD1222 vaccination. Source of these receptors: an adult in good health.

This chain connects TRBV11-2 to TRBJ1-3; TRBD1 might be the D (5 bases). Trimming pared 0 bases from V and 0 bases from J, leaving 9 bases between. This CDR3 region has 16 residues. Germline CDR1 and CDR2: SGHAT and FQNNGV. The DNA for the CDR3 is TGTGCCAGCAGCTTAGATAAGGGGTACTCTGGAAACACCATATATTTT. It encodes CASSLDKGYSGNTIYF.

This chain connects TRBV30 to TRBJ1-5; 11 nucleotides line up with TRBD1. V shed 5 bases and J 7 bases; nucleotides not matched to a gene: 1. The CDR3 totals 12 residues. The germline gives CDR1 GTSNPN, CDR2 SVGIG (reference sequence). Here the CDR3 reads CAWGQGAQPQHF. Here the CDR3 DNA reads TGTGCCTGGGGACAGGGGGCGCAGCCCCAGCATTTT.

The rearrangement joins TRBV6-5 to TRBJ2-7, with 10 bases lining up with TRBD2. CDR1 MNHEY and CDR2 SVGAGI come from the germline V gene. The CDR3 runs to 14 residues. The junction had 3 bases not matched to a gene; V was cut back by 7 bases and J by 0 bases. The CDR3 reads CASTLAGNSYEQYF. Here the CDR3 DNA reads TGTGCCAGCACACTAGCGGGGAACTCCTACGAGCAGTACTTC.

The sample holds one count of this clone. The rearrangement links TRBV7-3 to TRBJ2-1, with D possibly called TRBD1 or TRBD2 (5 bases each). Germline V gives CDR1 SGHTA, CDR2 FQGTGA. Trimming removed 5 bases from V and 6 bases from J, with 26 bases in between. The CDR3 length is 18 residues. The CDR3 region has the DNA TGTGCCAGCAGCCACATGGTTCCCGGGACCTTATTTCGCAATGAGCAGTTCTTC. Translation gives CASSHMVPGTLFRNEQFF. Variable domain in full (rest from reference TRBV7-3 and TRBJ2-1): GAGVSQTPSNKVTEKGKYVELRCDPISGHTALYWYRQSLGQGPEFLIYFQGTGAADDSGLPNDRFFAVRPEGSVSTLKIQRTERGDSAVYLCASSHMVPGTLFRNEQFFGPGTRLTVL.

The chain has TRBV2 and TRBJ2-5; D is unresolved. The germline V gene has CDR1 SNHLY and CDR2 FYNNEI. Trimming removed 5 bases at V and 1 base at J, with 8 bases between. The CDR3 contains 13 residues. Here the CDR3 DNA reads TGTGCCAGCAGTTCCGGGCTCCAAGAGACCCAGTACTTC. This codes for CASSSGLQETQYF.

The chain joins TRBV4-1 to TRBJ1-5, with a possible D match to TRBD1 (6 bases). The CDR3 runs 16 residues. Trimming took 1 base from V and 3 from J, leaving 13 bases between them. Germline V lookup: CDR1 MGHRA, CDR2 YSYEKL. The CDR3 is CASSQVGGKNNQPQHF. In DNA, the CDR3 is TGCGCCAGCAGCCAAGTAGGGGGGAAGAACAATCAGCCCCAGCATTTT.

V gene TRBV7-2 combines with J gene TRBJ1-1, with TRBD1 as a possible D gene (5 bases). CDR3 length: 14 residues. The V end lost 1 base, the J end lost 4 bases, and 10 bases lay between the germline ends. The V gene's germline CDR1 is SGHTA and CDR2 FQGNSA. In nucleotides, the CDR3 is TGTGCCAGCAGCTTAGAGGCGGGGGTCACTGAAGCTTTCTTT. Translating it yields CASSLEAGVTEAFF.

The genes are TRBV7-9 and TRBJ1-1, with D possibly matching TRBD1 (5 bases). V was cut by 3 bases and J by 2 bases, with 7 bases left in between. This CDR3 contains 13 residues. Germline CDR1 reads SEHNR; CDR2 reads FQNEAQ (reference sequence). The CDR3 DNA reads TGTGCCAGCAGCTTCCAGGGTAACACTGAAGCTTTCTTT. This encodes CASSFQGNTEAFF.

The chain employs TRBV5-3 and TRBJ2-1, with 7 nucleotides matching TRBD1. TRBV5-3 falls under the ORF class, with uncertain function. The J segment lost 0 bases and the V segment lost 4 bases, leaving 4 bases of the junction unmatched. The CDR3 spans 15 residues. The CDR3 nucleotides read TGTGCCAGAAGCAATAGGGACAGCTCCTACAATGAGCAGTTCTTC. Its protein is CARSNRDSSYNEQFF.

This chain links TRBV19 with TRBJ1-3; 7 bases align to TRBD1. After removal of 7 bases from V and 0 bases from J, the junction contained 3 bases not matched to a gene. The germline V gene encodes CDR1 LNHDA and CDR2 SQIVND (reference sequence). CDR3 length equals 14 residues. The CDR3: CASTDRASGNTIYF. In DNA form, the CDR3 reads TGTGCCAGTACTGACAGGGCCTCTGGAAACACCATATATTTT.

The CDR3, as DNA: TGTGCCAGCAGCTCGCCCGGACTAGCGGGAGAAGATACGCAGTATTTT. Protein product: CASSSPGLAGEDTQYF. The chain recombines TRBV7-3 with TRBJ2-3; the match to TRBD2 covers 13 bases. The germline V gene has CDR1 SGHTA and CDR2 FQGTGA. The CDR3 loop spans 16 amino acids. After removal of 4 bases from V and 5 bases from J, the junction contained 6 bases not matched to a gene.

The rearrangement links TRBV3-1 (or the pseudogene TRBV3-2) to TRBJ2-2; 12 bases line up with TRBD2. The CDR3 is 15 residues long. CDR1 is LGHDT and CDR2 is YNNKEL in the germline V gene (reference sequence). Germline trimming cut 5 bases from V and 7 bases from J; bases unmatched to any gene: 5. CDR3 region: CASSYGLAGNGELFF. CDR3 coding DNA: TGTGCCAGCAGCTACGGACTAGCGGGAAACGGGGAGCTGTTTTTT.

The chain uses TRBV7-2 and TRBJ2-7; D is unresolved. Trimming pared 4 bases from V and 4 bases from J, leaving 17 bases between. Germline assignment: CDR1 SGHTA and CDR2 FQGNSA. The CDR3 is 15 residues long. The CDR3 reads CASSSRMNTKYEQYF. Here the CDR3 DNA reads TGTGCCAGCAGCTCCCGCATGAATACTAAGTACGAGCAGTACTTC.

The chain couples TRBV19 to TRBJ1-6; D gene unclear. The V end was cut by 4 bases, the J end by 4 bases, with 8 bases between. Germline CDR1 LNHDA, CDR2 SQIVND (reference sequence). This CDR3 has 14 amino acids. As DNA, the CDR3 is TGTGCCAGTAGTACAGAAAGATATAATTCACCCCTCCACTTT. This translates into CASSTERYNSPLHF.

V and J are TRBV11-3 and TRBJ2-7; D is possibly TRBD1 (6 bases). Germline CDR1 is SGHNT and CDR2 is YENEEA. V was clipped by 3 bases and J by 3 bases, with 18 bases between them. The CDR3 length is 16 residues. CDR3 nucleotide sequence: TGTGCCAGCAGCTTCCGGACAGCCGACTCTAACTACGAGCAGTACTTC. Its protein is CASSFRTADSNYEQYF. Variable domain in full (rest from reference TRBV11-3 and TRBJ2-7): EAGVVQSPRYKIIEKKQPVAFWCNPISGHNTLYWYLQNLGQGPELLIRYENEEAVDDSQLPKDRFSAERLKGVDSTLKIQPAELGDSAVYLCASSFRTADSNYEQYFGPGTRLTVT.

The chain couples TRBV7-2 to TRBJ1-2; D is unresolved. The CDR3 extends over 15 amino acids. Trimming removed 1 base from V and 7 bases from J, with 16 bases in between. Germline lookup yields CDR1 SGHTA and CDR2 FQGNSA. The CDR3 loop is CASSLGAGMGSGYTF. In DNA, the CDR3 is TGTGCCAGCAGCTTAGGCGCGGGGATGGGATCTGGCTACACCTTC.

The chain is built from TRBV30 and TRBJ2-1, with TRBD1 matching 12 bases. The germline V gene has CDR1 GTSNPN and CDR2 SVGIG (reference sequence). The CDR3 covers 13 residues. CDR3 nucleotides: TGTGCGGCCGGGACAGGGGGCAAGAATGAGCAGTTCTTC. Its protein is CAAGTGGKNEQFF.

The genes are TRBV6-2 or TRBV6-3 and TRBJ1-5, with unresolved D. The CDR3 sequence is 15 residues long. The V and J ends lost 3 bases and 4 bases respectively, with 13 bases between them. CDR1 is MNHEY and CDR2 is SVGEGT in the germline V gene. Here the CDR3 DNA reads TGTGCCAGCAGTTATCGTCCTACGGGGAATCAGCCCCAGCATTTT. This gives the protein CASSYRPTGNQPQHF.

The rearrangement uses TRBV5-1 and TRBJ2-7, with D maybe TRBD1 (5 bases). Germline loops: CDR1 SGHRS, CDR2 YFSETQ. This CDR3 is built from 14 residues. V shed 0 bases and J shed 6 bases, with 13 bases lying between them. CDR3 bases: TGCGCCAGCAGCTTGGATCCAGGGTCGAGCGAGCAGTACTTC. It specifies CASSLDPGSSEQYF.

J is TRBJ1-5 and V is TRBV7-8, with a possible D match to TRBD1 (5 bases). The V and J ends lost 5 bases and 7 bases respectively, with 12 bases between them. Germline values: CDR1 SGHVS, CDR2 FQNEAQ. This CDR3 is built from 13 residues. The CDR3 here is CASSRGREQPQHF. In nucleotides, the CDR3 is TGTGCCAGCAGCCGGGGGAGAGAGCAGCCCCAGCATTTT.

The chain couples TRBV20-1 to TRBJ2-3, with TRBD2 matching over 12 bases. The CDR3 has 19 residues. V lost 3 bases, J lost 5 bases, and 18 bases stayed unmatched. Germline V lookup: CDR1 DFQATT, CDR2 SNEGSKA (reference sequence). This CDR3 reads CSASPPGGSLLAGGDTQYF. CDR3 in DNA: TGCAGTGCTAGTCCCCCCGGGGGGTCCCTACTAGCGGGAGGAGATACGCAGTATTTT.

As DNA, the CDR3 is TGTGCCAGTAGTGCCAATCCGGTTCGGGGCTACACCTTC. Its protein product is CASSANPVRGYTF. V usage is TRBV19 and J usage is TRBJ1-2; D is unresolved. Germline values: CDR1 LNHDA, CDR2 SQIVND (reference sequence). Between the trimmed V and J ends, which lost 5 bases and 8 bases, there was a span of 15 bases. The CDR3 sequence is 13 residues long.

The chain carries TRBV6-4 and TRBJ1-5; D remains ambiguous. Trimming removed 0 bases from V and 5 bases from J, with 14 bases in between. This CDR3 has 16 amino acids. CDR1 MRHNA and CDR2 SNTAGT come from the germline V gene. The chain's CDR3 is CASSDSSWVDHQPQHF. The CDR3 nucleotides are TGTGCCAGCAGTGACTCGAGTTGGGTTGATCATCAGCCCCAGCATTTT.

This clone was counted only a few times. The V gene is TRBV7-3, the J gene TRBJ2-5; D gene uncertain. This CDR3 comprises 13 residues. V was shortened by 2 bases and J by 3 bases, with 7 bases between the two germline ends. CDR1 SGHTA and CDR2 FQGTGA come from the germline V gene. The CDR3 nucleotides read TGTGCCAGCAGCTTACTTGCGGAAGAGACCCAGTACTTC. Translating gives CASSLLAEETQYF.

V gene TRBV27 combines with J gene TRBJ2-7; D may be TRBD2 (7 bases). This CDR3 contains 14 residues. CDR1 is MNHEY, CDR2 SMNVEV, per germline (reference sequence). V lost 3 bases, J lost 2 bases, and 11 bases lay in between. The CDR3 DNA sequence: TGTGCCAGCAGTTTTGCGGGGGCCCCCTACGAGCAGTACTTC. Protein product: CASSFAGAPYEQYF.

This chain uses TRBV7-3 with TRBJ2-3; no clear D gene. Trimming removed 2 bases at V and 1 base at J, with 4 bases between. The CDR3 runs 13 residues. In germline, CDR1 is SGHTA, CDR2 FQGTGA. This CDR3 reads CASSLDGTDTQYF. CDR3 in DNA: TGTGCCAGCAGCTTAGACGGCACAGATACGCAGTATTTT.

With respect to this clone: Different DNA sequences within this sample yield the same CDR3. The chain combines TRBV27 with TRBJ2-3; D remains unclear. The germline V gene encodes CDR1 MNHEY and CDR2 SMNVEV (reference sequence). V was cut by 3 bases and J by 4 bases, with 8 bases left in between. The CDR3 consists of 13 residues. The CDR3 region has the DNA TGTGCCAGCAGTTTTAGTCCCGCAGATACGCAGTATTTT. It codes for CASSFSPADTQYF.